These T cell receptor beta chains were read from a single sample in a study of T cell responses to AZD1222 COVID-19 vaccine. Clones were read by immunoSEQ multiplex PCR, and TCRdb kept only the in-frame ones, dropping some. The data hold about 190,000 clones, with about 89% observed a single time. The source was peripheral blood, collected on day 0 of MenACWY control vaccination. The receptors come from an adult in good health. Both conserved end residues are part of each CDR3. Each record gives: D gene, J gene, CDR3 length, V gene, clone size, CDR3 protein, CDR3 DNA. The D gene is left open where the match is weak. Where a row states a size, it is once, few, many or the class of an expanded clone; other rows omit it.

.,TRBJ1-3,16,TRBV9,.,CASSVAVGGSGNTIYF,TGTGCCAGCAGCGTAGCTGTAGGGGGCTCTGGAAACACCATATATTTT
TRBD2,TRBJ2-7,15,TRBV3-1/TRBV3-2,few,CASSQAGGGPYEQYF,TGTGCCAGCAGCCAAGCCGGGGGGGGGCCCTACGAGCAGTACTTC
.,TRBJ1-1,20,TRBV27,.,CASSTRQNTEAFFGHSEAFF,.
TRBD2,TRBJ2-7,18,TRBV28,.,CASSKGLAGGPVRYEQYF,TGTGCCAGCAGTAAGGGACTAGCGGGGGGGCCGGTGAGATACGAGCAGTACTTC
TRBD2,TRBJ2-7,15,TRBV6-5,.,CASSYSSGSSYEQYF,TGTGCCAGCAGTTACTCCAGCGGGAGCTCCTACGAGCAGTACTTC
.,TRBJ2-1,14,TRBV5-4,.,CASSHYQQGNEQFF,TGTGCCAGCAGCCATTATCAACAGGGCAATGAGCAGTTCTTC
.,TRBJ1-5,15,TRBV4-1,.,CASSPRAGTFQPQHF,TGCGCCAGCAGCCCGAGAGCCGGGACTTTCCAGCCCCAGCATTTT
.,TRBJ2-7,14,TRBV7-2,.,CASSLTGRSYEQYF,TGTGCCAGCAGCTTAACAGGGCGATCCTACGAGCAGTACTTC
.,TRBJ2-1,11,TRBV9,.,CASGSVHGQFF,TGTGCCAGCGGTTCGGTCCATGGGCAGTTCTTC
.,TRBJ2-2,18,TRBV11-3,.,CASSLDQAGSINTGELFF,TGTGCCAGCAGCTTAGATCAGGCGGGTTCGATAAACACCGGGGAGCTGTTTTTT
.,TRBJ1-3,16,TRBV6-2/TRBV6-3,.,CASSRTDRASGNTIYF,TGTGCCAGCAGCAGAACGGACAGAGCCTCTGGAAACACCATATATTTT
.,TRBJ1-1,12,TRBV19,.,CASRRLNTEAFF,TGTGCCAGTAGGAGACTAAACACTGAAGCTTTCTTT
TRBD1,TRBJ1-6,14,TRBV30,.,CAWSVGQGGSPLHF,TGTGCCTGGAGTGTAGGACAGGGTGGTTCACCCCTCCACTTT
.,TRBJ1-2,12,TRBV6-5,.,CATTGEDYGYTF,TGTGCCACCACGGGGGAGGACTATGGCTACACCTTC
TRBD1,TRBJ1-5,19,TRBV28,few,CASSLFGFGTGGGNQPQHF,TGTGCCAGCAGTTTATTCGGCTTTGGGACAGGGGGCGGCAATCAGCCCCAGCATTTT
TRBD1,TRBJ1-6,14,TRBV3-1/TRBV3-2,.,CASSLGQGSSPLHF,TGTGCCAGCAGCCTCGGACAGGGGAGTTCACCCCTCCACTTT
TRBD1,TRBJ2-5,16,TRBV7-9,.,CASSLDPGQGKETQYF,TGTGCCAGCAGCTTAGACCCAGGACAGGGAAAAGAGACCCAGTACTTC
.,TRBJ1-4,15,TRBV2,.,CASSKPVGANEKLFF,TGTGCCAGCAGTAAACCCGTAGGAGCTAATGAAAAACTGTTTTTT